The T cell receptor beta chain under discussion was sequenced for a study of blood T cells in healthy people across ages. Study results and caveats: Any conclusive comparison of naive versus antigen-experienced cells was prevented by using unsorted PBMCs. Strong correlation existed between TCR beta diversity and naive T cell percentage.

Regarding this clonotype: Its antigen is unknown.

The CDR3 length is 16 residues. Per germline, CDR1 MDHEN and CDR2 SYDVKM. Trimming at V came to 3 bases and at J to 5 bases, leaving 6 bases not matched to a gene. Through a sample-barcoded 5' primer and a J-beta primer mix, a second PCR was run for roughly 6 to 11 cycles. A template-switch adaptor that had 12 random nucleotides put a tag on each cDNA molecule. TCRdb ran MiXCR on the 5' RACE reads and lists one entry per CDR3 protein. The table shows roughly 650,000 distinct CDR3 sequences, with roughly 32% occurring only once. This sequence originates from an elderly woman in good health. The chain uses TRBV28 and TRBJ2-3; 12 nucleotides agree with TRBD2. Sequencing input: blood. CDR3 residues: CASSFGLAGGQDTQYF. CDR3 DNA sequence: TGTGCCAGCAGTTTCGGTCTAGCGGGGGGGCAAGATACGCAGTATTTT.